This TCR beta chain was identified in a study of identical twins. The CDR3 totals 15 residues. Germline loops: CDR1 MRHNA, CDR2 SNTAGT. Trimming cost V 3 bases and J 9 bases; bases outside gene matches: 11. A single record per CDR3 protein comes from TCRdb applying MiXCR to the 5' RACE reads. The sample consists of some 690,000 distinct CDR3 sequences, about 20% of them appearing once. This clonotype was picked up a small number of times. Its antigen is still unknown. Study results and limitations: Conclusions came from cross-sectional statistical analysis, not from following the same donors. Zero-insertion analyses might be partly confounded by invariant T cells like MAIT and iNKT.

The sample was also reused in another study, on T cells expressing NK-cell markers. Per that study: Topping the CD3+CD56-NKG2C+ fraction as well were these clonotypes, in several donors. Expanded clones of NKG2C+ T cells had an unclear HCMV specificity.

The TCR was taken from a woman between 18 and 29 years old in good health. The source material was PBMCs. The rearrangement uses TRBV6-4 and TRBJ2-1; 7 bases line up with TRBD2. For the CDR3, the DNA is TGTGCCAGCAGTGAACCGGCTAGCGGAGGTGGTGAGCAGTTCTTC. It specifies CASSEPASGGGEQFF.